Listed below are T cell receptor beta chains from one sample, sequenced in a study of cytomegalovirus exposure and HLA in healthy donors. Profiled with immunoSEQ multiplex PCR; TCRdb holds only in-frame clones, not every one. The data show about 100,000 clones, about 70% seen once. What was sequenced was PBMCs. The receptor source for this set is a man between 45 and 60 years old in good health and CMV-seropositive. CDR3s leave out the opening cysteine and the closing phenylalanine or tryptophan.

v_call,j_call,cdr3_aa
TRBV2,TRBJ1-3,ASYGTTPSGNTIY
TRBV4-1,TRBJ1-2,ASSPPQQGVDGYT
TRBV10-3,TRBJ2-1,AISTLQGAITEQF
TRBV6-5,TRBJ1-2,ASSYSKLAFSGGYT
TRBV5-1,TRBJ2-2,ASSLVMGPPDGELF
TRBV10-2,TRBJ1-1,ASSETGGTNTEAF
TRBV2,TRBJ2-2,ASNGTSVGGYGELF
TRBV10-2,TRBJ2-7,ASSEFRPSGSYEQY
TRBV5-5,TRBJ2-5,ASSLAGTVKTQY
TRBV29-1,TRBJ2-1,SARGTGARNEQF
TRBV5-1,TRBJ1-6,ASSLAIFGSPLH
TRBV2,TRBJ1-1,ASSEDRGFGLEAF
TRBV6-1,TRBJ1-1,ASSEVGHLEAF
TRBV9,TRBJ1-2,ASSEGLSYT
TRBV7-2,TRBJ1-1,ASSLAGTAINTEAF
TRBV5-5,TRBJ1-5,ASSPDRVNQPQH
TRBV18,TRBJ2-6,ASSPGTARNPSGANVLT